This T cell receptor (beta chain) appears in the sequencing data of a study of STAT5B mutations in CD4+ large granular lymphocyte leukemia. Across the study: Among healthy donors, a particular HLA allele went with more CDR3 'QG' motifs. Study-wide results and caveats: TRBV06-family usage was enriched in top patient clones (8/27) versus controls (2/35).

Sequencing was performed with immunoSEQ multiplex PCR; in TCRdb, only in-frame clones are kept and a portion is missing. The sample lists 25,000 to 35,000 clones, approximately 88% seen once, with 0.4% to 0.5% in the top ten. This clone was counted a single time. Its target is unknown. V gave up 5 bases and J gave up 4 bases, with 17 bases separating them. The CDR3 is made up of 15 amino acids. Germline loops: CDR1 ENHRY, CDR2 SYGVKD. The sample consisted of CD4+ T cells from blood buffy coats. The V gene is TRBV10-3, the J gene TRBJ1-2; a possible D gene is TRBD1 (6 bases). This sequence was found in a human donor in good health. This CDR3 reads CAISPGDRGGYGYTF. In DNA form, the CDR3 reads TGTGCCATCAGTCCAGGGGACCGAGGGGGCTATGGCTACACCTTC.